A single sample gave rise to the 21 T cell receptor beta chains below, sequenced in a study of T cells in localized non-small cell lung cancer. The repertoire was sequenced with immunoSEQ multiplex PCR; TCRdb's copy has only in-frame clones and lacks some. The sample holds fewer than 20,000 clones, 85% seen once. Specimen: peripheral blood, collected before any cancer treatment. All receptors come from a male donor aged 60 or over with stage I lung adenocarcinoma.

As DNA, the CDR3 is TGTGCCAGCAGCTTAGGCGGTAACACCGGGGAGCTGTTTTTT. Translating it yields CASSLGGNTGELFF. The gene calls are TRBV11-3 and TRBJ2-2; no firm D call. The CDR3 contains 14 residues. Germline values: CDR1 SGHNT, CDR2 YENEEA. Trimming removed 1 base from V and 2 bases from J, with 5 bases in between.

The chain combines TRBV28 with TRBJ1-2; 11 bases are a match to TRBD1. Germline trimming cut 6 bases from V and 2 bases from J; bases unmatched to any gene: 5. This CDR3 spans 15 amino acids. CDR1 and CDR2 (germline): MDHEN, SYDVKM. The CDR3 sequence: CASSRTGGFNYGYTF. Here the CDR3 DNA reads TGTGCCAGCAGCCGGACAGGGGGCTTCAACTATGGCTACACCTTC.

The J gene is TRBJ2-5, the V gene TRBV5-4; TRBD2 matches at 8 bases. Germline trimming cut 3 bases from V and 2 bases from J; bases unmatched to any gene: 3. Germline V gene lookup returns CDR1 SGHNT and CDR2 YYREEE (reference sequence). There are 14 residues in the CDR3. The CDR3 nucleotides read TGTGCCAGCAGCTCCGGACTAGCTCAAGAGACCCAGTACTTC. Residues: CASSSGLAQETQYF.

The V gene is TRBV4-3, the J gene TRBJ1-1; TRBD1 agrees at 8 bases. The V gene's germline CDR1 is LGHNA and CDR2 YSLEER. The V segment lost 4 bases and the J segment 2 bases; nucleotides outside the gene matches: 9. The CDR3 is 16 residues long. CDR3 in amino acids: CASSRGQGAGNTEAFF. Written as DNA, the CDR3 is TGCGCCAGCAGCCGGGGGCAGGGGGCAGGTAACACTGAAGCTTTCTTT.

The chain employs TRBV11-1 and TRBJ2-1; 8 bases map to TRBD1. The CDR3 sequence is 19 residues long. The trim removed 5 bases at V and 4 bases at J, leaving 19 bases unmatched. Germline V CDR1 and CDR2: SGHAT, FQDESV (reference sequence). In DNA, the CDR3 is TGTGCCAGCAGCCTTAGGACGGACAGGGTTCGTCGTGTGTACAATGAGCAGTTCTTC. It codes for CASSLRTDRVRRVYNEQFF.

The chain recombines TRBV4-1 with TRBJ1-4; D gene unclear. Trimming cost V 4 bases and J 0 bases, with 12 bases left between them. Germline-derived CDR1 and CDR2 are MGHRA and YSYEKL. The CDR3 consists of 16 residues. The CDR3 loop is CASSLRKDSTNEKLFF. In DNA form, the CDR3 reads TGCGCCAGCAGCCTCCGGAAGGATTCAACTAATGAAAAACTGTTTTTT.

V is TRBV7-2 and J is TRBJ2-6, with TRBD1 as a possible D gene (6 bases). The CDR3 is made up of 17 amino acids. Germline-derived CDR1 and CDR2 are SGHTA and FQGNSA. Trimming cost V 3 bases and J 3 bases, with 15 bases left between them. Written as DNA, the CDR3 is TGTGCCAGCAGCTTTGGACAGCTGCCTGGTGGGGCCAACGTCCTGACTTTC. This gives the protein CASSFGQLPGGANVLTF.

V gene TRBV2 combines with J gene TRBJ1-2; tentative D call: TRBD1 (5 bases). CDR1 SNHLY and CDR2 FYNNEI come from the germline V gene. Trimming shortened V by 8 bases and J by 6 bases, and 16 bases separated the two germline ends. This CDR3 contains 13 residues. CDR3 protein: CASDGGWANGYTF. The CDR3 region has the DNA TGTGCCAGCGATGGGGGGTGGGCGAATGGCTACACCTTC. Drawing the rest from reference TRBV2 and TRBJ1-2, the complete variable domain is EPEVTQTPSHQVTQMGQEVILRCVPISNHLYFYWYRQILGQKVEFLVSFYNNEISEKSEIFDDQFSVERPDGSNFTLKIRSTKLEDSAMYFCASDGGWANGYTFGSGTRLTVV.

The chain carries TRBV18 and TRBJ2-1; TRBD2 agrees at 8 bases. Germline values: CDR1 KGHSH, CDR2 LQKENI. J was trimmed by 7 bases and V by 5 bases; bases with no gene match: 7. The CDR3 has 14 amino acids. The CDR3 region is CASSTGLAGNEQFF. CDR3 nucleotide sequence: TGTGCCAGCTCAACCGGACTAGCAGGGAATGAGCAGTTCTTC.

This sequence joins TRBV5-7 and TRBJ1-2; D remains unclear. TRBV5-7 has ORF status, its function being uncertain. Trimming removed 4 bases from V and 3 bases from J, with 7 bases in between. This CDR3 has 12 residues. CDR3 region: CASSGVDYGYTF. In DNA form, the CDR3 reads TGTGCCAGCAGCGGGGTAGACTATGGCTACACCTTC.

V usage is TRBV7-9 and J usage is TRBJ1-1, with unresolved D. The V end was cut by 2 bases, the J end by 1 base, with 2 bases between. Germline CDR1 is SEHNR and CDR2 is FQNEAQ (reference sequence). The CDR3 has 12 amino acids. The CDR3 DNA follows: TGTGCCAGCAGCTTAAAGAACACTGAAGCTTTCTTT. Translating it yields CASSLKNTEAFF.

With regard to this clone: This specimen includes other DNA sequences encoding the same CDR3. The chain couples TRBV6-6 to TRBJ2-7; tentative D call: TRBD2 (7 bases). Germline values: CDR1 MNHNY, CDR2 SVGAGI (reference sequence). The CDR3 spans 14 residues. V gave up 2 bases and J gave up 7 bases, with 15 bases separating them. The CDR3 sequence: CASSYMGARGEQYF. CDR3 bases: TGTGCCAGCAGTTACATGGGGGCGCGGGGGGAGCAGTACTTC.

In this sample, this clone turned up a few times. The rearrangement joins TRBV27 to TRBJ2-1; the match to TRBD1 covers 7 bases. Germline CDR1 and CDR2: MNHEY and SMNVEV (reference sequence). CDR3 length equals 15 residues. With V trimmed by 7 bases and J by 10 bases, 16 bases remained unmatched. CDR3 in amino acids: CASTLEFEGAGEQFF. The CDR3 DNA is TGTGCCAGCACCCTGGAGTTTGAGGGGGCAGGAGAGCAGTTCTTC.

The chain has TRBV5-1 and TRBJ2-7; the D gene is possibly TRBD1 (6 bases). CDR3 length: 13 amino acids. V was cut by 4 bases and J by 5 bases, with 13 bases left in between. From germline, CDR1 is SGHRS and CDR2 YFSETQ. CDR3 DNA sequence: TGCGCCAGCAGCCCACAGGGTGGGGACGAGCAGTACTTC. Amino acids: CASSPQGGDEQYF.

The V and J genes are TRBV18 and TRBJ2-7, with D perhaps being TRBD1 or TRBD2 (6 bases each). Trimming took off 6 bases at V and 0 bases at J, with 15 bases between the two ends. The germline V gene encodes CDR1 KGHSH and CDR2 LQKENI. The CDR3 covers 15 residues. CDR3 region: CASSRGGSPSYEQYF. CDR3 bases: TGTGCCAGCTCCCGAGGGGGGTCGCCCTCCTACGAGCAGTACTTC.

The V gene is TRBV6-5, the J gene TRBJ2-5; possible D gene TRBD2, 5 bases. Between the trimmed V and J ends, which lost 2 bases and 5 bases, there was a span of 12 bases. The CDR3 sequence is 14 residues long. CDR1 MNHEY and CDR2 SVGAGI come from the germline V gene. CDR3 bases: TGTGCCAGCAGTTACCAGAGGGCCGGGGAGACCCAGTACTTC. Translating gives CASSYQRAGETQYF.

The J gene is TRBJ2-2, the V gene TRBV2; 8 nucleotides match TRBD1. The germline CDR1 and CDR2 sequences are SNHLY and FYNNEI. This CDR3 spans 17 amino acids. J gave up 7 bases and V 3 bases, and 13 bases lay outside the gene matches. The CDR3 is CASSDPTPGGINGELFF. DNA for the CDR3: TGTGCCAGCAGTGACCCCACCCCAGGGGGCATTAACGGGGAGCTGTTTTTT.

J is TRBJ2-2 and V is TRBV6-5; D possibly corresponds to TRBD2 (6 bases). Trimming took 3 bases from V and 2 from J, leaving 13 bases between them. The CDR3 totals 16 residues. The V gene's germline CDR1 is MNHEY and CDR2 SVGAGI. The CDR3 nucleotides read TGTGCCAGCAGTTATAGTCCTAGCGCTAACACCGGGGAGCTGTTTTTT. This gives the protein CASSYSPSANTGELFF.

This clone was seen more than once but under ten times. The chain uses TRBV28 and TRBJ2-5, with 12 bases matching TRBD2. CDR3 length: 14 amino acids. V dropped 2 bases and J dropped 7; count of bases not matched to a gene: 2. CDR1 is MDHEN and CDR2 is SYDVKM in the germline V gene. CDR3: CASSLASGRGTQYF. Here the CDR3 DNA reads TGTGCCAGCAGTTTAGCTAGCGGGAGGGGGACCCAGTACTTC.

The chain uses TRBV28 and TRBJ2-3; 7 positions match TRBD2. V dropped 2 bases and J dropped 6; count of bases not matched to a gene: 14. The CDR3 runs 17 residues. The germline gives CDR1 MDHEN, CDR2 SYDVKM. The CDR3 bases are TGTGCCAGCAGTTTAATTGGGGGGGGAGTTGGATGGGATACGCAGTATTTT. Protein: CASSLIGGGVGWDTQYF.

This chain links TRBV10-2 with TRBJ1-5; 10 nucleotides agree with TRBD1. The CDR3 is made up of 16 amino acids. CDR1 WSHSY and CDR2 SAAADI come from the germline V gene. V trimming: 4 bases; J trimming: 0 bases; junction bases outside the gene matches: 3. Here the CDR3 reads CASSGDRGYSNQPQHF. DNA of the CDR3: TGCGCCAGCAGTGGGGACAGGGGATATAGCAATCAGCCCCAGCATTTT.